Detailed here is one T cell receptor beta chain. The antigen is undetermined. This entry is derived from a study of graft-versus-host responses after intestinal transplantation. Findings and limits, study-wide: GvH clones surfaced in recipient marrow, some emerging earlier in ileum or blood.

Generated by immunoSEQ multiplex PCR, the TCRdb table keeps only in-frame clones and is missing some. The table shows roughly 50,000 clones, with 91% occurring only once. There are 13 residues in the CDR3. Germline values: CDR1 SGDLS, CDR2 YYNGEE. The V end was cut by 0 bases, the J end by 2 bases, with 5 bases between. The origin of this receptor is a human patient who received an intestinal transplant, so some T cells may come from the graft donor. The material was PBMCs, obtained nearly 670 days after intestinal transplant. The rearrangement joins TRBV9 to TRBJ1-2; no firm D call. Written as DNA, the CDR3 is TGTGCCAGCAGCGTAGAGACAAACTATGGCTACACCTTC. This gives the protein CASSVETNYGYTF.